Listed here is a single T cell receptor (beta chain). Its target is not known. The sample originates from a study of cytomegalovirus exposure and HLA in healthy donors. Study-wide results and caveats: The study designated over 150 TCR beta chains cytomegalovirus-associated.

TCRdb's table, derived via immunoSEQ multiplex PCR, lists solely in-frame clones and lacks some. The data show over 100,000 clones, approximately 89% seen once. V lost 0 bases to trimming and J lost 1 base, with 7 bases between them. The germline gives CDR1 MNHNY, CDR2 SVGAGI (reference sequence). This CDR3 comprises 15 residues. The specimen was PBMCs. The chain has TRBV6-6 and TRBJ1-3; D call uncertain. The clonotype comes from a young man in good health and CMV-seronegative. For the CDR3, the DNA is TGTGCCAGCAGTTACTCAGAGGGTTCTGGAAACACCATATATTTT. This sequence encodes CASSYSEGSGNTIYF.